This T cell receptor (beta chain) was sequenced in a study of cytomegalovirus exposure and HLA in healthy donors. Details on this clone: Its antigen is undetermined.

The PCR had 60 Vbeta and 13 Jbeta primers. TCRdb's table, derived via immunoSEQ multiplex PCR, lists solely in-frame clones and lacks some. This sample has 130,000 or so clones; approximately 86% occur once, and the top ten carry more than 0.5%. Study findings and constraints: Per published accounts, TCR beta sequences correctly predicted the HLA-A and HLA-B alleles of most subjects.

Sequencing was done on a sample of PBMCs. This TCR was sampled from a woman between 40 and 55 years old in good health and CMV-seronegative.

CDR3 bases: TGTGCCAGCAGCCAAGGGACTAGCGGGAGGGGTAAGTTCTTC. Its protein is CASSQGTSGRGKFF. The chain employs TRBV4-2 and TRBJ2-1; 15 bases are shared with TRBD2. The germline V gene encodes CDR1 LGHNA and CDR2 YNFKEQ. V lost 1 base, J lost 14 bases, and 3 bases stayed unmatched. The CDR3 sequence is 14 residues long.